This TCR beta chain was observed in a study of T cells in localized non-small cell lung cancer. Study-wide results and caveats: Exceeding tumor, uninvolved adjacent lung had the highest T cell clonality.

The method was immunoSEQ multiplex PCR; TCRdb's version includes in-frame clones alone and lacks a portion of them. The profile covers roughly 30,000 clones, with 85% to 90% appearing a single time and less than 5% taken by the ten largest. The ends were cut back, 4 bases at V and 8 bases at J, with 8 bases in the middle. Germline CDR1 and CDR2: MNHEY and SMNVEV (reference sequence). The length of the CDR3 is 11 residues. Concerning this clone: No antigen is known for it.

The TCR originated in a woman between 35 and 75 years old with stage I lung adenocarcinoma. The chain is built from TRBV27 and TRBJ1-1; D perhaps matches TRBD1 (6 bases). This specimen consisted of peripheral blood, obtained before any cancer treatment. CDR3 sequence: CASSWGLEAFF. The CDR3 region has the DNA TGTGCCAGCAGTTGGGGGCTCGAAGCTTTCTTT.